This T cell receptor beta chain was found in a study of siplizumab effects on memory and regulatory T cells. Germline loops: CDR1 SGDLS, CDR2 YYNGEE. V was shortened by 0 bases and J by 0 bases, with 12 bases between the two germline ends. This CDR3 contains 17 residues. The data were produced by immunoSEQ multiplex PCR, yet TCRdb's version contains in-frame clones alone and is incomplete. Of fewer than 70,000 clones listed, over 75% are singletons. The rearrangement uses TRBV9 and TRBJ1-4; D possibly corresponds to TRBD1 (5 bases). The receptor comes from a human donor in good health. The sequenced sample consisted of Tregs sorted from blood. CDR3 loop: CASSVGTGGPTNEKLFF. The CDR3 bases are TGTGCCAGCAGCGTAGGAACGGGGGGTCCAACTAATGAAAAACTGTTTTTT.